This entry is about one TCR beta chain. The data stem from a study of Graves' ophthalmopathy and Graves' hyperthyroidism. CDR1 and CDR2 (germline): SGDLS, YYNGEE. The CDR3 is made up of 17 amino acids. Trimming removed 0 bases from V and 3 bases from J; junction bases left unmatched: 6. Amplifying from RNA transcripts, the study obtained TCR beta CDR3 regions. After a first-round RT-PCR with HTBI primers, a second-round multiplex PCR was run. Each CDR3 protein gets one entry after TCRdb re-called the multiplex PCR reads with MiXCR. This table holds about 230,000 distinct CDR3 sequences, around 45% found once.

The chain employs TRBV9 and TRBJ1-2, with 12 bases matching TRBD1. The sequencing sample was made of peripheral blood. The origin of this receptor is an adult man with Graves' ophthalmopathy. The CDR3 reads CASSVGPGTGGDYGYTF. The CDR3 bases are TGTGCCAGCAGCGTAGGTCCCGGGACAGGGGGCGACTATGGCTACACCTTC.